This passage covers 25 T cell receptor beta chains from one sample sequenced in a study of regulatory T cells in long-lasting Graves disease. Both iRepertoire HTBI primers and Arm-PCR of CDR3 regions were used to build the TCR beta libraries. TCRdb reprocessed the multiplex PCR reads with MiXCR, giving one entry per CDR3 protein. This sample has 550,000 to 600,000 distinct CDR3 sequences, with roughly 15% found just once. The time point was: newly diagnosed GD, antithyroid drugs for less than 3 months. Extracted RNA from PBMCs served as the source of the TCR library. These data were likewise used in another study, on T cells in Graves' hyperthyroidism and ophthalmopathy.

The sequencing used peripheral blood mononuclear cells (PBMCs), collected at new diagnosis, from a patient treated with antithyroid drugs. The source of these receptors is a man aged 18 to 30 with Graves disease.

The table lists this clonotype with many counts. The chain couples TRBV20-1 to TRBJ2-5; D possibly corresponds to TRBD2 (7 bases). Trimming cost V 6 bases and J 4 bases, with 15 bases left between them. This CDR3 region has 13 residues. Germline CDR1 DFQATT, CDR2 SNEGSKA (reference sequence). CDR3 sequence (DNA): TGCAGTGCCTGGGGGGGGGGCAGAGAGACCCAGTACTTC. It translates to CSAWGGGRETQYF.

This clonotype was observed at least ten times. V and J are TRBV20-1 and TRBJ2-3; 14 nucleotides match TRBD2. From germline, CDR1 is DFQATT and CDR2 SNEGSKA (reference sequence). Trimming cost V 3 bases and J 4 bases; bases outside gene matches: 3. This CDR3 has 15 residues. Here the CDR3 reads CSARGTSGSADTQYF. In DNA form, the CDR3 reads TGCAGTGCTAGGGGGACTAGCGGGAGTGCAGATACGCAGTATTTT.

V is TRBV7-3 and J is TRBJ2-3; D not certain. Germline loops: CDR1 SGHTA, CDR2 FQGTGA. Trimming removed 1 base from V and 3 bases from J, with 8 bases in between. The CDR3 consists of 14 residues. CDR3 coding DNA: TGTGCCAGCAGCTTAAACGACTGGACAGATACGCAGTATTTT. This gives the protein CASSLNDWTDTQYF.

This clonotype has at least ten counts. The chain carries TRBV28 and TRBJ2-7; D is unclear. V was pared by 6 bases and J by 6 bases, with 15 bases between. CDR3 size: 13 residues. The V gene's germline CDR1 is MDHEN and CDR2 SYDVKM. CDR3 in DNA: TGTGCCAGCAGCGAACCGGCACCCGCCGAGCAGTACTTC. It yields the protein CASSEPAPAEQYF. The full variable domain, its missing parts supplied by reference TRBV28 and TRBJ2-7, is DVKVTQSSRYLVKRTGEKVFLECVQDMDHENMFWYRQDPGLGLRLIYFSYDVKMKEKGDIPEGYSVSREKKERFSLILESASTNQTSMYLCASSEPAPAEQYFGPGTRLTVT.

There are a few counts of this clonotype. This chain connects TRBV20-1 to TRBJ1-2, with 12 bases lining up with TRBD1. The germline CDR1 and CDR2 sequences are DFQATT and SNEGSKA (reference sequence). Trimming at V came to 0 bases and at J to 4 bases, leaving 9 bases not matched to a gene. The length of the CDR3 is 17 residues. The CDR3 sequence: CSARDGTGGFRSYGYTF. CDR3 nucleotides: TGCAGTGCTAGAGACGGGACAGGGGGCTTCCGATCCTATGGCTACACCTTC.

This clonotype was observed many times. This chain connects TRBV6-1 to TRBJ1-4; TRBD1 matches 11 bases. V gave up 2 bases and J gave up 14 bases; unmatched junction bases: 7. The CDR3 loop spans 14 amino acids. Germline CDR1 MNHNS, CDR2 SASEGT. The CDR3, as DNA: TGTGCCAGCAGTGAAATGGACAGGGGGCTGAGGCTGTTTTTT. Amino acid sequence: CASSEMDRGLRLFF.

This clonotype was picked up a small number of times. J is TRBJ2-7 and V is TRBV30, with 8 positions matching TRBD1. V shed 0 bases, J shed 4 bases, and the junction held 8 bases outside the gene matches. The CDR3 has 15 residues. CDR1 is GTSNPN and CDR2 is SVGIG in the germline V gene (reference sequence). CDR3 DNA: TGTGCCTGGAGTGTACCCGGGACAGGACTGTACGAGCAGTACTTC. This encodes CAWSVPGTGLYEQYF.

This clonotype showed up many times. The J gene is TRBJ2-7, the V gene TRBV15, with D perhaps TRBD1 (6 bases). CDR3 length: 14 amino acids. V was cut by 8 bases and J by 0 bases, with 14 bases left in between. Germline V CDR1 and CDR2: LNHNV, YYDKDF (reference sequence). The CDR3 nucleotides are TGTGCCACCTCTGAGAGGGGGTCCTCCTACGAGCAGTACTTC. It specifies CATSERGSSYEQYF.

This clonotype was seen at least ten times. V gene TRBV7-9 combines with J gene TRBJ2-7, with TRBD2 identical over 7 bases. Germline CDR1 is SEHNR and CDR2 is FQNEAQ (reference sequence). CDR3 length: 15 residues. V trimming: 5 bases; J trimming: 1 base; junction bases outside the gene matches: 8. The CDR3 here is CASSTKTSSSYEQYF. The CDR3, as DNA: TGTGCCAGCAGCACAAAGACTAGCTCGTCCTACGAGCAGTACTTC.

On this clonotype: Being one base from a much bigger clone, this may be a read error. The chain carries TRBV27 and TRBJ2-7, with D maybe TRBD1 (5 bases). V lost 2 bases and J 3 bases, leaving 8 bases between the germline ends. Per germline, CDR1 MNHEY and CDR2 SMNVEV (reference sequence). This CDR3 contains 13 residues. CDR3 protein: CASSLGRVYEQYF. CDR3 nucleotides: TGTGCCAGCAGTTTAGGCAGGGTCTACGAGCAGTACTTC.

The table lists this clonotype with many counts. The chain has TRBV11-2 and TRBJ2-5; D could derive from TRBD1 or TRBD2 (6 bases each). V was clipped by 5 bases and J by 0 bases, with 22 bases between them. The CDR3 loop spans 18 amino acids. Germline CDR1 reads SGHAT; CDR2 reads FQNNGV. The CDR3 DNA reads as TGTGCCAGCAGCAGTCGGGGGCAGGGCTACACTGACCAAGAGACCCAGTACTTC. Translating gives CASSSRGQGYTDQETQYF.

There are many counts of this clonotype. The CDR3 is CASSSSAGEGMPYEQYF. CDR3 bases: TGTGCCAGCAGCTCTTCGGCGGGGGAAGGCATGCCCTACGAGCAGTACTTC. This chain connects TRBV13 to TRBJ2-7; 7 bases line up with TRBD2. This CDR3 has 17 amino acids. CDR1 and CDR2 from the germline V gene are PRHDT and FYEKMQ (reference sequence). J was trimmed by 2 bases and V by 4 bases; bases with no gene match: 14.

This clonotype was counted between two and nine times. The chain recombines TRBV7-3 with TRBJ2-1, with 11 bases identical to TRBD2. CDR1 is SGHTA, CDR2 FQGTGA, per germline. The CDR3 has 15 residues. The V and J ends lost 6 bases and 4 bases, in that order; junction bases with no gene match: 5. In nucleotides, the CDR3 is TGTGCCAGCAGTAAGGGACTAGCGGAGTACAATGAGCAGTTCTTC. It translates to CASSKGLAEYNEQFF.

This clonotype was counted once. This chain joins TRBV20-1 and TRBJ1-5, with D uncertain. The V end was cut by 4 bases, the J end by 4 bases, with 8 bases between. CDR1 is DFQATT, CDR2 SNEGSKA, per germline (reference sequence). CDR3 length equals 12 residues. The CDR3 loop is CSATDQNQPQHF. DNA of the CDR3: TGCAGTGCTACGGACCAGAATCAGCCCCAGCATTTT.

This clonotype was observed many times. V usage is TRBV20-1 and J usage is TRBJ1-1, with D unresolved. Germline V lookup: CDR1 DFQATT, CDR2 SNEGSKA (reference sequence). The V gene lost 3 bases and the J gene lost 8 bases, with 10 bases spanning the gap. The CDR3 runs 11 residues. The CDR3 sequence: CSARGNAEAFF. CDR3 sequence (DNA): TGCAGTGCTAGGGGGAATGCCGAAGCTTTCTTT.

The genes are TRBV12-3 or TRBV12-4 and TRBJ2-7, with a possible D match to TRBD1 (6 bases). The CDR3 is made up of 12 amino acids. Trimming cost V 8 bases and J 5 bases, with 13 bases left between them. For the CDR3, the DNA is TGTGCCAGCGGACAACAGGGAAACGAGCAGTACTTC. Translated, it gives CASGQQGNEQYF.

This clonotype has only a few counts. The chain has TRBV10-3 and TRBJ1-1; 7 nucleotides align to TRBD1. V lost 9 bases, J lost 1 base, and 14 bases stayed unmatched. The CDR3 spans 16 residues. Germline V gene data show CDR1 as ENHRY and CDR2 as SYGVKD. The CDR3 reads CAIQVPGQRGNTEAFF. CDR3 coding DNA: TGTGCCATACAAGTCCCGGGACAGCGGGGGAACACTGAAGCTTTCTTT.

This clonotype was seen a handful of times. The V and J genes are TRBV19 and TRBJ2-1, with TRBD2 matching over 9 bases. J gave up 8 bases and V 3 bases, and 8 bases lay outside the gene matches. This CDR3 is 15 amino acids long. In germline, CDR1 is LNHDA, CDR2 SQIVND (reference sequence). The CDR3 nucleotides are TGTGCCAGTAGTATGGCGGGAGGGGGGGGAGATGAGCAGTTCTTC. The encoded protein is CASSMAGGGGDEQFF.

Comment on this clonotype: Here the CDR3 omits its conserved ending phenylalanine or tryptophan, so a read error is the likely source. Because the CDR3's place on the DNA is in doubt, the DNA is left out and the CDR3 is given as listed by TCRdb. The rearrangement uses TRBV2 and TRBJ1-1; the tabulated D call, TRBD1, remains unverified against the DNA. Both ends counted, the CDR3 spans 14 residues. Germline V lookup: CDR1 SNHLY, CDR2 FYNNEI. The CDR3 sequence: CASRRNREVTEASS.

This clonotype was seen ten or more times. The chain has TRBV28 and TRBJ2-7; D call uncertain. The V end lost 2 bases, the J end lost 4 bases, and 9 bases lay between the germline ends. There are 13 residues in the CDR3. CDR1 MDHEN and CDR2 SYDVKM come from the germline V gene. As DNA, the CDR3 is TGTGCCAGCAGTTTAATTGCCCAATACGAGCAGTACTTC. The encoded protein is CASSLIAQYEQYF. The full variable domain, with the rest looked up from reference TRBV28 and TRBJ2-7, is DVKVTQSSRYLVKRTGEKVFLECVQDMDHENMFWYRQDPGLGLRLIYFSYDVKMKEKGDIPEGYSVSREKKERFSLILESASTNQTSMYLCASSLIAQYEQYFGPGTRLTVT.

To note about this clonotype: Its ends do not fully match the called genes, so a read error is possible. The CDR3 is CASNLGTNTEAFF. The CDR3, as DNA: TGTGCCAGCAATTTAGGAACCAACACTGAAGCTTTCTTT. The chain is built from TRBV27 and TRBJ1-1; D unresolved. This CDR3 has 13 amino acids. Germline V lookup: CDR1 MNHEY, CDR2 SMNVEV (reference sequence).

The rearrangement uses TRBV7-9 and TRBJ2-5, with TRBD2 identical over 7 bases. The germline CDR1 and CDR2 sequences are SEHNR and FQNEAQ (reference sequence). With 3 bases clipped from V and 7 bases from J, the junction kept 8 bases outside the gene matches. CDR3 length: 14 amino acids. CDR3 protein: CASSFHLAEGTQYF. The DNA for the CDR3 is TGTGCCAGCAGCTTCCACCTAGCGGAAGGGACCCAGTACTTC.

There are a few counts of this clonotype. The chain uses TRBV29-1 and TRBJ1-1; no reliable D call. The V end lost 6 bases, the J end lost 2 bases, and 7 bases lay between the germline ends. The germline CDR1 and CDR2 sequences are SQVTM and ANQGSEA. The CDR3 is made up of 11 amino acids. The CDR3 DNA reads as TGCAGCGTGACACCTAACACTGAAGCTTTCTTT. It codes for CSVTPNTEAFF.

This clonotype was recorded a few times. The DNA for the CDR3 is TGTGCCAGCAGTTTCTTCCCCAGGGGGGCCAGGACTAATGAAAAACTGTTTTTT. It translates to CASSFFPRGARTNEKLFF. The chain has TRBV27 and TRBJ1-4, with TRBD1 identical over 7 bases. In germline, CDR1 is MNHEY, CDR2 SMNVEV (reference sequence). The CDR3 is made up of 18 amino acids. V lost 3 bases, J lost 2 bases, and 12 bases stayed unmatched.

This clonotype was recorded many times. The rearrangement joins TRBV28 to TRBJ2-7; tentatively, D is TRBD1 (7 bases). The CDR3 is 14 amino acids. Germline V lookup: CDR1 MDHEN, CDR2 SYDVKM. V lost 8 bases, J lost 3 bases, and 17 bases lay in between. The CDR3 region is CASGPGGTLYEQYF. DNA of the CDR3: TGTGCCAGCGGGCCAGGGGGGACCCTCTACGAGCAGTACTTC.